The source of this T cell receptor beta chain is a study of blood T cells in healthy people across ages. CDR3 length: 12 residues. Trimming took off 5 bases at V and 6 bases at J, with 8 bases between the two ends. The germline CDR1 and CDR2 sequences are SEHNR and FQNEAQ (reference sequence). Study conclusions and caveats: Donors of long life had a larger count of naive CD4+ cells and greater diversity than aged donors. Unsorted PBMC input precluded a conclusive naive versus antigen-experienced comparison.

The use of a sample-barcoded 5' primer and a J-beta primer mix characterized a second PCR of about 7 to 12 cycles. TCRdb re-analysed the 5' RACE reads in MiXCR, keeping a single row per CDR3 protein. The sample lists 890,000 or so distinct CDR3 sequences; around 62% were seen once. Comment on this clonotype: The antigen is undetermined.

The sequenced material came from blood. This clonotype was obtained from a young man in good health. The V gene is TRBV7-9, the J gene TRBJ2-1; D is unclear. The chain's CDR3 is CASSTPRNEQFF. CDR3 bases: TGTGCCAGCAGCACCCCTCGCAATGAGCAGTTCTTC.